These 28 T cell receptor beta chains originate from one sample sequenced in a study of control samples from healthy donors and cancer patients. The data were produced by immunoSEQ multiplex PCR, yet TCRdb's version contains in-frame clones alone and is incomplete. Of roughly 400,000 clones in the sample, around nine tenths were seen once. The sequencing sample was made of PBMCs. Receptors originate from a man in his forties with head and neck cancer.

The chain joins TRBV6-6 to TRBJ1-2, with D unclear. V lost 8 bases, J lost 6 bases, and 10 bases lay in between. Germline loops: CDR1 MNHNY, CDR2 SVGAGI (reference sequence). The CDR3 spans 11 residues. CDR3 nucleotide sequence: TGTGCCAGCCGGTATATGGATGGCTACACCTTC. This translates into CASRYMDGYTF.

CDR3 region: CATSEPLAGSTDTQYF. The CDR3 DNA follows: TGTGCCACCAGTGAACCCCTGGCGGGCAGCACAGATACGCAGTATTTT. The rearrangement uses TRBV24-1 and TRBJ2-3; D possibly corresponds to TRBD2 (5 bases). The CDR3 extends over 16 amino acids. Trimming cost V 4 bases and J 0 bases, with 13 bases left between them. Germline CDR1 is KGHDR and CDR2 is SFDVKD.

The chain recombines TRBV18 with TRBJ2-3; 7 bases are shared with TRBD1. The CDR3 runs 16 residues. Germline loops: CDR1 KGHSH, CDR2 LQKENI. J lost 6 bases, V lost 1 base, and 10 bases had no gene match. The CDR3 protein is CASSPLTGAGFDTQYF. CDR3 DNA sequence: TGTGCCAGCTCACCACTCACAGGGGCAGGGTTCGATACGCAGTATTTT.

V usage is TRBV11-1 and J usage is TRBJ2-7; TRBD2 matches 12 bases. Germline V gene data show CDR1 as SGHAT and CDR2 as FQDESV (reference sequence). The V segment lost 5 bases and the J segment 5 bases; nucleotides outside the gene matches: 4. This CDR3 has 14 residues. CDR3 sequence (DNA): TGTGCCAGCAGCCCGGGACTAGCGGGTCACGAGCAGTACTTC. Amino acids: CASSPGLAGHEQYF.

The rearrangement joins TRBV6-5 to TRBJ2-2, with 10 bases that match TRBD2. This CDR3 has 16 residues. Trimming cost V 2 bases and J 3 bases; bases outside gene matches: 3. The germline V gene encodes CDR1 MNHEY and CDR2 SVGAGI. Here the CDR3 DNA reads TGTGCCAGCAGTTACAGGACTAGCGGATACACCGGGGAGCTGTTTTTT. Protein: CASSYRTSGYTGELFF.

The rearrangement links TRBV5-1 to TRBJ1-1; TRBD1 aligns across 10 bases. Trimming took 4 bases from V and 1 from J; bases not matched to a gene: 19. This CDR3 region has 20 residues. Germline lookup yields CDR1 SGHRS and CDR2 YFSETQ. The CDR3 here is CASSPKGQGMVYLRNTEAFF. The CDR3 coding sequence is TGCGCCAGCAGCCCCAAGGGACAGGGGATGGTCTATCTGCGGAACACTGAAGCTTTCTTT.

The chain carries TRBV9 and TRBJ1-3; 8 bases are shared with TRBD1. CDR3 size: 17 residues. Germline loops: CDR1 SGDLS, CDR2 YYNGEE. Unmatched junction bases numbered 5, after V lost 0 bases and J lost 0 bases. The CDR3 here is CASSVGTGTSSGNTIYF. The DNA for the CDR3 is TGTGCCAGCAGCGTAGGGACAGGGACCAGCTCTGGAAACACCATATATTTT. The full variable domain, completed using reference TRBV9 and TRBJ1-3, is DSGVTQTPKHLITATGQRVTLRCSPRSGDLSVYWYQQSLDQGLQFLIQYYNGEERAKGNILERFSAQQFPDLHSELNLSSLELGDSALYFCASSVGTGTSSGNTIYFGEGSWLTVV.

CDR3 residues: CASSPYVSQGYVLTF. CDR3 bases: TGTGCCAGCAGCCCCTACGTTAGCCAGGGCTACGTCCTGACTTTC. V gene TRBV7-9 combines with J gene TRBJ2-6; weak D call: TRBD1 (5 bases). The CDR3 covers 15 residues. Trimming shortened V by 5 bases and J by 11 bases, and 19 bases separated the two germline ends. The germline V gene has CDR1 SEHNR and CDR2 FQNEAQ (reference sequence).

This sequence joins TRBV30 and TRBJ1-4; D is unresolved. The CDR3 has 14 amino acids. The germline gives CDR1 GTSNPN, CDR2 SVGIG (reference sequence). V was clipped by 3 bases and J by 7 bases, with 15 bases between them. The CDR3 DNA reads TGTGCCTGGAGCGCTCGGGGTATGAGTGAAAAACTGTTTTTT. The encoded protein is CAWSARGMSEKLFF. The entire variable domain, with the rest obtained from reference TRBV30 and TRBJ1-4, is as follows: SQTIHQWPATLVQPVGSPLSLECTVEGTSNPNLYWYRQAAGRGLQLLFYSVGIGQISSEVPQNLSASRPQDRQFILSSKKLLLSDSGFYLCAWSARGMSEKLFFGSGTQLSVL.

The DNA of the CDR3 is TGCAGCGTTGAACCGGCAGGGACTAGCTTCGGCTACACCTTC. Its protein product is CSVEPAGTSFGYTF. The rearrangement links TRBV29-1 to TRBJ1-2, with a tentative D call TRBD1 (5 bases). The CDR3 covers 14 residues. Looked up from germline, CDR1 is SQVTM and CDR2 is ANQGSEA. Trimming left V 2 bases short and J 8 bases short, with 18 bases between. Variable domain in full (rest from reference TRBV29-1 and TRBJ1-2): SAVISQKPSRDICQRGTSLTIQCQVDSQVTMMFWYRQQPGQSLTLIATANQGSEATYESGFVIDKFPISRPNLTFSTLTVSNMSPEDSSIYLCSVEPAGTSFGYTFGSGTRLTVV.

This clone was counted once. The chain couples TRBV25-1 to TRBJ1-4; tentatively, D is TRBD1 (6 bases). The germline V gene encodes CDR1 MGHDK and CDR2 SYGVNS. This CDR3 comprises 15 residues. Trimming left V 3 bases short and J 7 bases short, with 15 bases between. CDR3 sequence (DNA): TGTGCCAGCAGTGACGGACAGACGCTCGCTGAAAAACTGTTTTTT. This translates into CASSDGQTLAEKLFF.

This clone was seen just once. This chain uses TRBV27 with TRBJ2-7; 11 positions match TRBD1. Trimming cost V 6 bases and J 9 bases; bases outside gene matches: 10. The CDR3 contains 14 residues. Germline assignment: CDR1 MNHEY and CDR2 SMNVEV (reference sequence). The CDR3 is CASSPPGTGGWQYF. CDR3 coding DNA: TGTGCCAGCAGCCCACCCGGGACAGGGGGTTGGCAGTACTTC.

The J gene is TRBJ1-2, the V gene TRBV6-5; D possibly corresponds to TRBD1 (5 bases). Germline V CDR1 and CDR2: MNHEY, SVGAGI. Deletions cut 6 bases from V and 8 bases from J, with 16 bases between. The CDR3 is made up of 13 amino acids. CDR3 nucleotides: TGTGCCAGCAGAGGCTCAGGGTTCTCGGGCTACACCTTC. This codes for CASRGSGFSGYTF.

The chain employs TRBV29-1 and TRBJ1-1; a weak D match, TRBD1 (5 bases). Germline CDR1 and CDR2: SQVTM and ANQGSEA. This CDR3 comprises 12 residues. V was pared by 3 bases and J by 5 bases, with 10 bases between. CDR3 sequence: CSVDSGRTEAFF. As DNA, the CDR3 is TGCAGCGTTGATTCAGGGCGGACTGAAGCTTTCTTT.

V usage is TRBV5-6 and J usage is TRBJ2-5; tentatively, D is TRBD1 or TRBD2 (5 bases each). V gave up 0 bases and J gave up 9 bases, with 18 bases separating them. The germline gives CDR1 SGHDT, CDR2 YYEEEE. CDR3 size: 15 residues. CDR3 sequence: CASSLVGVGIGAQYF. CDR3 DNA sequence: TGTGCCAGCAGCTTGGTAGGGGTCGGGATAGGGGCCCAGTACTTC.

J is TRBJ2-7 and V is TRBV13; 8 bases are a match to TRBD2. CDR1 PRHDT and CDR2 FYEKMQ come from the germline V gene (reference sequence). The trim removed 4 bases at V and 7 bases at J, leaving 6 bases unmatched. This CDR3 has 13 residues. The DNA of the CDR3 is TGTGCCAGCAGCTCGGGGGGGCTGGGGGAGCAGTACTTC. Translating gives CASSSGGLGEQYF.

The rearrangement links TRBV19 to TRBJ1-1; the D gene is possibly TRBD1 (5 bases). V was shortened by 4 bases and J by 8 bases, with 11 bases between the two germline ends. CDR1 is LNHDA and CDR2 is SQIVND in the germline V gene (reference sequence). This CDR3 has 12 residues. CDR3 sequence: CASSKGSWEAFF. In DNA, the CDR3 is TGTGCCAGTAGTAAGGGGAGTTGGGAAGCTTTCTTT.

The CDR3 sequence: CATSRRGQGPYYGYTF. The CDR3 region has the DNA TGTGCCACCAGCAGACGGGGACAGGGCCCTTACTATGGCTACACCTTC. J is TRBJ1-2 and V is TRBV15, with TRBD1 identical over 9 bases. The germline V gene encodes CDR1 LNHNV and CDR2 YYDKDF (reference sequence). V lost 2 bases, J lost 3 bases, and 7 bases stayed unmatched. The CDR3 totals 16 residues.

The chain is built from TRBV19 and TRBJ1-1; D unresolved. CDR1 is LNHDA, CDR2 SQIVND, per germline (reference sequence). V lost 7 bases and J 4 bases, leaving 22 bases between the germline ends. CDR3 length: 16 amino acids. Here the CDR3 reads CASINGPPAGSTEAFF. The CDR3 coding sequence is TGTGCCAGTATCAACGGCCCCCCCGCGGGGAGCACTGAAGCTTTCTTT.

The V call is TRBV29-1, the J call TRBJ2-6, with no clear D. The CDR3 loop spans 14 amino acids. Germline V CDR1 and CDR2: SQVTM, ANQGSEA. V lost 3 bases and J lost 0, with 6 bases in between. The CDR3 spells CSVDLNSGANVLTF. The DNA for the CDR3 is TGCAGCGTTGATTTGAACTCTGGGGCCAACGTCCTGACTTTC.

For the CDR3, the DNA is TGTGCCAGCAGTTTAACAGCCGGGGAGCTGTTTTTT. It translates to CASSLTAGELFF. This chain links TRBV6-5 with TRBJ2-2; no clear D gene. This CDR3 spans 12 amino acids. Germline assignment: CDR1 MNHEY and CDR2 SVGAGI. V was clipped by 4 bases and J by 6 bases, with 6 bases between them.

The chain employs TRBV28 and TRBJ1-1; no firm D call. V lost 5 bases and J 3 bases, leaving 16 bases between the germline ends. The CDR3 length is 15 residues. Germline V gene sequence: CDR1 MDHEN, CDR2 SYDVKM. CDR3 coding DNA: TGTGCCAGCAGTCCCCGGGCCGCCGGGGACACTGAAGCTTTCTTT. Amino acids: CASSPRAAGDTEAFF.

This chain connects TRBV6-5 to TRBJ2-7, with TRBD2 matching 9 bases. The CDR3 has 14 amino acids. J lost 5 bases, V lost 6 bases, and 8 bases had no gene match. The germline V gene encodes CDR1 MNHEY and CDR2 SVGAGI. Written as DNA, the CDR3 is TGTGCCAGCAGCGTTAGGTTAGCGGGAGACGAGCAGTACTTC. Translating gives CASSVRLAGDEQYF.

The V gene is TRBV7-3, the J gene TRBJ1-6, with a tentative D call TRBD1 (5 bases). Germline lookup yields CDR1 SGHTA and CDR2 FQGTGA. The V end was cut by 1 base, the J end by 0 bases, with 10 bases between. This CDR3 has 17 residues. The CDR3 region is CASSLNAGSSYNSPLHF. The CDR3 nucleotides read TGTGCCAGCAGCTTAAATGCAGGGAGCTCCTATAATTCACCCCTCCACTTT.

The chain uses TRBV27 and TRBJ1-2; possible D gene TRBD1, 6 bases. V lost 6 bases and J 4 bases, leaving 15 bases between the germline ends. The CDR3 contains 14 residues. Per germline, CDR1 MNHEY and CDR2 SMNVEV (reference sequence). CDR3 DNA sequence: TGTGCCAGCAGGCGAGGGGGGGTCTCCTATGGCTACACCTTC. Its translation is CASRRGGVSYGYTF.

CDR3 bases: TGCGCCAGCAGCCAAGATCGGACAGGGGGGGTGACAGATACGCAGTATTTT. It yields the protein CASSQDRTGGVTDTQYF. The V gene is TRBV4-1, the J gene TRBJ2-3, with 10 bases matching TRBD1. The CDR3 is 17 residues long. With V trimmed by 0 bases and J by 3 bases, 6 bases remained unmatched. Germline CDR1 MGHRA, CDR2 YSYEKL.

V usage is TRBV5-6 and J usage is TRBJ2-5; 11 bases align to TRBD1. Germline V lookup: CDR1 SGHDT, CDR2 YYEEEE. J gave up 5 bases and V 6 bases, and 9 bases lay outside the gene matches. CDR3 length: 15 residues. The CDR3, as DNA: TGTGCCAGCACCCGGGACAGGGGGATGGACGAGACCCAGTACTTC. The encoded protein is CASTRDRGMDETQYF.

The V and J genes are TRBV2 and TRBJ1-5; 7 nucleotides agree with TRBD1. Germline assignment: CDR1 SNHLY and CDR2 FYNNEI. This CDR3 is 16 amino acids long. Trimming at V came to 5 bases and at J to 1 base, leaving 8 bases not matched to a gene. Here the CDR3 DNA reads TGTGCCAGCAGTCCTAACAGGGGTGGGAGCAATCAGCCCCAGCATTTT. Its protein product is CASSPNRGGSNQPQHF.